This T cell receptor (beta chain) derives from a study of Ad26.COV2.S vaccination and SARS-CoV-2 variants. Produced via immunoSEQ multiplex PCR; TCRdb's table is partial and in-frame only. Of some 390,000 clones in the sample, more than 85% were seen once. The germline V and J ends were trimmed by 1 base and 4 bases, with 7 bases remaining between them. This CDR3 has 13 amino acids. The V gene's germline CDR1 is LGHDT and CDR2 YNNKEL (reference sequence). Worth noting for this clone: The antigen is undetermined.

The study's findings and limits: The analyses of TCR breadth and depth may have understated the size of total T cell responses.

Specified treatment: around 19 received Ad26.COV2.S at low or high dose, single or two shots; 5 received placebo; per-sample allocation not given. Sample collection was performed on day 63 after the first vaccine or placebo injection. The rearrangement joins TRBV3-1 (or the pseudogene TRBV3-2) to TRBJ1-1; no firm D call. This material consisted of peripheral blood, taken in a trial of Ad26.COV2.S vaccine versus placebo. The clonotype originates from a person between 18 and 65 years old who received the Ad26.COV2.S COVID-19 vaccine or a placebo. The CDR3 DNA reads TGTGCCAGCAGCCAAGGGTGGGTCACTGAAGCTTTCTTT. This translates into CASSQGWVTEAFF.